This is a list of T cell receptor beta chains from one sample in a study of cytomegalovirus exposure and HLA in healthy donors. The method was immunoSEQ multiplex PCR; TCRdb's version includes in-frame clones alone and lacks a portion of them. The sample has under 200,000 clones; around 80% are singletons. Sequencing used PBMCs. The receptors were gathered from a man aged 25 to 40 in good health and CMV-seronegative. Both conserved end residues are part of each CDR3. Fields, in order: D gene, clone size, J gene, V gene, CDR3 DNA, CDR3 protein. The D gene is left open where the match is weak. Rows may omit the clone size; those that give it use once, few, many or a size class.

d_call: .
clone_size: few
j_call: TRBJ2-7
v_call: TRBV5-6
cdr3_nt: TGTGCCAGCAGCTCGAGAAGCCTGGGGCCCAACTACGAGCAGTACTTC
cdr3_aa: CASSSRSLGPNYEQYF

d_call: .
clone_size: .
j_call: TRBJ2-3
v_call: TRBV4-2
cdr3_nt: TGTGCCAGCAGCCGGACACGGGGCACAGATACGCAGTATTTT
cdr3_aa: CASSRTRGTDTQYF

d_call: .
clone_size: .
j_call: TRBJ1-5
v_call: TRBV2
cdr3_nt: TGTGCCAGCAGTGAAACAGGCGCTCAGCCCCAGCATTTT
cdr3_aa: CASSETGAQPQHF

d_call: TRBD2
clone_size: .
j_call: TRBJ2-7
v_call: TRBV4-1
cdr3_nt: TGCGCCAGCAGCCAAGAGACTAGCGCCAGAGGAGAGCAGTACTTC
cdr3_aa: CASSQETSARGEQYF

d_call: .
clone_size: .
j_call: TRBJ2-3
v_call: TRBV29-1
cdr3_nt: TGCAGCGTTGAGTGGCGGGGCACAGATACGCAGTATTTT
cdr3_aa: CSVEWRGTDTQYF

d_call: TRBD1
clone_size: .
j_call: TRBJ2-7
v_call: TRBV5-4
cdr3_nt: TGTGCCAGCAGCTTTGCCGGGACAGGGATGTACGAGCAGTACTTC
cdr3_aa: CASSFAGTGMYEQYF

d_call: .
clone_size: .
j_call: TRBJ2-7
v_call: TRBV6-1
cdr3_nt: TGTGCCAGCAGACAGACAGGACCGTCCTACGAGCAGTACTTC
cdr3_aa: CASRQTGPSYEQYF

d_call: .
clone_size: .
j_call: TRBJ1-1
v_call: TRBV29-1
cdr3_nt: TGCAGCGTTGTCAGGGCGACTGAAGCTTTCTTT
cdr3_aa: CSVVRATEAFF

d_call: .
clone_size: once
j_call: TRBJ2-5
v_call: TRBV19
cdr3_nt: TGTGCCAGTAGTACGATAGCGGTTACACAAGAGACCCAGTACTTC
cdr3_aa: CASSTIAVTQETQYF

d_call: .
clone_size: few
j_call: TRBJ2-7
v_call: TRBV5-4
cdr3_nt: TGTGCCAGCAGCGCGGGCATTAGCGGCTTGGGGACCTACGAGCAGTACTTC
cdr3_aa: CASSAGISGLGTYEQYF

d_call: .
clone_size: .
j_call: TRBJ1-1
v_call: TRBV6-5
cdr3_nt: TGTGCCAGCAGTTACTCGACTTCGGGAGTCTACACTGAAGCTTTCTTT
cdr3_aa: CASSYSTSGVYTEAFF

d_call: TRBD2
clone_size: .
j_call: TRBJ2-5
v_call: TRBV29-1
cdr3_nt: TGCAGCGTTGAAATAGGACTAGCCGAGGAGACCCAGTACTTC
cdr3_aa: CSVEIGLAEETQYF

d_call: .
clone_size: .
j_call: TRBJ2-5
v_call: TRBV19
cdr3_nt: TGTGCCAGTAGGGGGGGAGTTGAAGAGACCCAGTACTTC
cdr3_aa: CASRGGVEETQYF